This is a list of T cell receptor beta chains from one sample in a study of T cell changes during pregnancy in multiple sclerosis. Sequencing used immunoSEQ multiplex PCR; TCRdb keeps in-frame clones, though not all of them. There are fewer than 85,000 clones in the sample; about 94% occur only once, and approximately 2.4% lies in the top ten. The sample in question was peripheral blood, obtained in the third trimester of pregnancy. The receptors shown here come from a female donor with multiple sclerosis, enrolled in a pregnancy study. Both conserved end residues are part of each CDR3. A D gene is named only where the DNA matches it firmly.

TRBV27	TRBD1	TRBJ1-2	TGTGCCAGCAGTTTAGCGGGACAGGGCAACTATGGCTACACCTTC	CASSLAGQGNYGYTF
TRBV27	.	TRBJ2-7	TGTGCCAGCGGGGGGAGTGCGGCCTACGAGCAGTACTTC	CASGGSAAYEQYF
TRBV10-2	TRBD2	TRBJ2-5	TGCGCCAGCAGTGAAATACTAGCGGGGCCTGAGACCCAGTACTTC	CASSEILAGPETQYF
TRBV29-1	.	TRBJ1-4	TGCAGCGTTGGGGAGGGGTCCCTGAATGAAAAACTGTTTTTT	CSVGEGSLNEKLFF
TRBV9	.	TRBJ2-3	TGTGCCAGCAACCTCGGTACGGGCGGGGCAGATACGCAGTATTTT	CASNLGTGGADTQYF
TRBV13	TRBD1	TRBJ1-4	TGTGCCAGCAGCTTATACAGGGGGAGTGAAAAACTGTTTTTT	CASSLYRGSEKLFF
TRBV2	TRBD1	TRBJ2-5	TGTGCCAGCAGGGATGACAGGGCCGAGACCCAGTACTTC	CASRDDRAETQYF
TRBV19	TRBD1	TRBJ1-2	TGTGCCAGTAGTACCACCGGGACAGGGGTTACCTATGGCTACACCTTC	CASSTTGTGVTYGYTF
TRBV27	.	TRBJ2-1	TGTGCCAGCAGAAAGGGGGGGCCGGGTTATGAGCAGTTCTTC	CASRKGGPGYEQFF
TRBV29-1	TRBD2	TRBJ2-7	TGCAGCGTAAAGGGGGTGGTGACTAGCGGGGGGACCTACGAGCAGTACTTC	CSVKGVVTSGGTYEQYF
TRBV5-1	TRBD1	TRBJ1-2	TGCGCCAGCAGCTGGTCCGGGACAGGCGCCTATGGCTACACCTTC	CASSWSGTGAYGYTF
TRBV9	TRBD1	TRBJ1-6	TGTGCCAGCAGCTCCCGGACAGGGGGCGTTTCACCCCTCCACTTT	CASSSRTGGVSPLHF
TRBV4-1	.	TRBJ2-3	TGCGCCAGCGGTAAAACAGGGCCAAGCACAGATACGCAGTATTTT	CASGKTGPSTDTQYF
TRBV9	.	TRBJ1-1	TGTGCCAGCAGCGAGGACATGAACACTGAAGCTTTCTTT	CASSEDMNTEAFF
TRBV28	.	TRBJ2-7	TGTGCCAGCAGTTTATTTAGCAGTACGTTCGAATGGGAGCAGTACTTC	CASSLFSSTFEWEQYF
TRBV19	TRBD1	TRBJ1-2	TGTGCCAGTAACCTCGACAGGGCCTATGGCTACACCTTC	CASNLDRAYGYTF
TRBV7-2	.	TRBJ1-5	TGTGCCAGCAGCTTAGGGGGAGGGAGCAATCAGCCCCAGCATTTT	CASSLGGGSNQPQHF
TRBV7-7	TRBD2	TRBJ2-5	TGTGCTAGCAGCCTGGTCGCGGGGGACCCCGGTTTGGTCCAGTACTTC	CASSLVAGDPGLVQYF
TRBV5-1	.	TRBJ1-5	TGCGCCAGCAGCTTGGAGGGGGGCAATCAGCCCCAGCATTTT	CASSLEGGNQPQHF
TRBV7-2	.	TRBJ1-6	TGTGCCAGCAGGGGGCCTCCGGGTTTGCCCCTCCACTTT	CASRGPPGLPLHF